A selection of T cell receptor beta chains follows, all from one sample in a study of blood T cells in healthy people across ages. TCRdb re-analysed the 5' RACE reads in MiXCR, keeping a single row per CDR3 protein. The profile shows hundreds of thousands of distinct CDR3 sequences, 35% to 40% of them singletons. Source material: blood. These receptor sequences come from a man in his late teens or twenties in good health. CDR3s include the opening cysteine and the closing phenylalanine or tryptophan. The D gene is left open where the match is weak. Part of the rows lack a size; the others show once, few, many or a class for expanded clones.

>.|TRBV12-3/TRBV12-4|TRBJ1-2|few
CASTETANYGYTF
TGTGCCAGCACGGAGACAGCTAACTATGGCTACACCTTC
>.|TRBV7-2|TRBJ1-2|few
CASSPEKNYGYTF
TGTGCCAGCAGCCCGGAAAAAAACTATGGCTACACCTTC
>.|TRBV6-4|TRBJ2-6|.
CASSEVFGVEGANVLTF
TGTGCCAGCAGTGAAGTATTTGGAGTTGAAGGGGCCAACGTCCTGACTTTC
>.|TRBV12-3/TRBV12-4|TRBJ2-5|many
CASSLEEIQETQYF
TGTGCCAGCAGTTTAGAGGAGATCCAAGAGACCCAGTACTTC
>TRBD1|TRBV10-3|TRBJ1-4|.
CAISESPQGAEKLFF
TGTGCCATCAGTGAGTCCCCACAGGGGGCTGAAAAACTGTTTTTT
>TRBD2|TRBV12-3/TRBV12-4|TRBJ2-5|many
CASRLSGGSFRETQYF
TGTGCCAGCAGGCTTAGCGGGGGGTCTTTTAGAGAGACCCAGTACTTC
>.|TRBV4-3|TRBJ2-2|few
CASSQDLSDTGELFF
TGCGCCAGCAGCCAAGATCTGAGTGACACCGGGGAGCTGTTTTTT
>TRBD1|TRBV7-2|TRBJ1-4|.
CASRLDRGREEKLFF
TGTGCCAGCAGGCTTGACAGGGGGCGCGAGGAAAAACTGTTTTTT
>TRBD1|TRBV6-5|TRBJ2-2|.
CASSYSTWTGGTGELFF
TGTGCCAGCAGTTACTCGACTTGGACAGGGGGCACCGGGGAGCTGTTTTTT
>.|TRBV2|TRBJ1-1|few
CASSELNTEAFF
TGCGCCAGCAGTGAGCTGAACACTGAAGCTTTCTTT
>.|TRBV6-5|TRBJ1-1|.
CASSSTYTEAFF
TGTGCCAGCAGTTCGACCTACACTGAAGCTTTCTTT
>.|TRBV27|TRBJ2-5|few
CASSLRDGETQYF
TGTGCCAGCAGTTTAAGAGATGGGGAGACCCAGTACTTC
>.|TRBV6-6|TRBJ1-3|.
CASYSLGNTIYF
TGTGCCAGCTACTCGTTAGGAAACACCATATATTTT
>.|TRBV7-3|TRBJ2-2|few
CASSLGPADTGELFF
TGTGCCAGCAGCTTGGGCCCCGCGGACACCGGGGAGCTGTTTTTT
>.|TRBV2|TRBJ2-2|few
CASSGVDTGELFF
TGTGCCAGCAGTGGAGTTGACACCGGGGAGCTGTTTTTT
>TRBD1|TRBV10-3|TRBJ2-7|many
CAILAGTGAYEQYF
TGTGCCATCCTCGCGGGGACAGGGGCCTACGAGCAGTACTTC
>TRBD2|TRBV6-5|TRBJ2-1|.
CASGPGLAENNEQFF
TGTGCCAGCGGCCCGGGACTAGCTGAGAACAATGAGCAGTTCTTC
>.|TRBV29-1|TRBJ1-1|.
CSVSEGGLNTEAFF
TGCAGCGTTTCCGAAGGCGGCCTGAACACTGAAGCTTTCTTT
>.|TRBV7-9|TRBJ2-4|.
CASSPWDTRRAKNIQYF
TGTGCCAGCAGCCCTTGGGACACCCGGAGGGCCAAAAACATTCAGTACTTC
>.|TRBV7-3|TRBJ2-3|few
CASSPRVLDTQYF
TGTGCCAGCAGCCCCAGGGTTTTAGATACGCAGTATTTT
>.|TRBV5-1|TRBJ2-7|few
CASGGATGTSLYNEQYF
TGCGCCAGCGGTGGAGCGACCGGGACTTCGCTCTACAATGAGCAGTACTTC
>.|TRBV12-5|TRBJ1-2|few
CASGYGIYGYTF
TGTGCTAGTGGTTACGGAATCTATGGCTACACCTTC
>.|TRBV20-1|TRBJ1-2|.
CSAPGGGTASNYGYTF
TGCAGTGCTCCGGGGGGGGGTACAGCTTCTAACTATGGCTACACCTTC
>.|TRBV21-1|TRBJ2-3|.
CASLSRTHRTDTQYF
TGTGCCAGCCTCTCAAGGACCCACCGCACAGATACGCAGTATTTT
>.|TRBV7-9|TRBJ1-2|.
CASYRNGGNGYTF
TGTGCCAGCTACAGGAACGGGGGGAATGGCTACACCTTC
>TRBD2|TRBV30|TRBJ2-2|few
CAWRLAGNTGELFF
TGTGCCTGGAGACTAGCGGGGAACACCGGGGAGCTGTTTTTT
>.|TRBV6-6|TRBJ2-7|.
CASSDNREDEQYF
TGTGCCAGCAGTGATAACAGGGAGGATGAGCAGTACTTC
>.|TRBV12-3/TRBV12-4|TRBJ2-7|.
CASSVLGTYEQYF
TGTGCCAGCAGTGTACTGGGAACCTACGAGCAGTACTTC
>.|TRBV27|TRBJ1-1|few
CASSPREVRGTEAFF
TGTGCCAGCAGTCCACGGGAGGTCCGAGGAACTGAAGCTTTCTTT
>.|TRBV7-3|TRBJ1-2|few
CASSLTWQVNYGYTF
TGTGCCAGCAGCTTAACGTGGCAGGTTAACTATGGCTACACCTTC
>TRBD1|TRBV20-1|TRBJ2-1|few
CSAKQGDNEQFF
TGCAGTGCTAAGCAGGGGGACAATGAGCAGTTCTTC
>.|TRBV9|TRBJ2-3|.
CASSVDPGLSTDTQYF
TGTGCCAGCAGCGTAGACCCGGGGCTGAGTACAGATACGCAGTATTTT
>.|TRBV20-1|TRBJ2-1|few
CSARPAGTPGNEQFF
TGCAGTGCTAGGCCAGCCGGGACACCGGGCAATGAGCAGTTCTTC
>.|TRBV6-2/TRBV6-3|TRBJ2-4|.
CASSLLGPGDSLDIQYF
TGTGCCAGCAGCCTACTCGGGCCTGGCGATTCACTGGACATTCAGTACTTC
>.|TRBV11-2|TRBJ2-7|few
CASSLGPDWISYEQYF
TGTGCCAGCAGCTTAGGCCCGGACTGGATCTCCTACGAGCAGTACTTC
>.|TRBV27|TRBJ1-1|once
CASSPHGQEAFF
TGTGCCAGCAGTCCCCACGGACAGGAAGCTTTCTTT
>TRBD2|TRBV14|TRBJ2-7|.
CASRRTSGGHNEQYF
TGTGCCAGCAGACGGACTAGCGGGGGACACAATGAGCAGTACTTC
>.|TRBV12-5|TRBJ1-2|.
CASSSTAPYGYTF
TGTGCTAGTTCGTCCACGGCGCCTTATGGCTACACCTTC
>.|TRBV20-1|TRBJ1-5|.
CSARGRQYQPQHF
TGCAGTGCTAGGGGCCGACAGTATCAGCCCCAGCATTTT
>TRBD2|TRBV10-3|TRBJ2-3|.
CATRPSGMVVDTQYF
TGTGCCACCCGACCTAGCGGGATGGTGGTCGATACGCAGTATTTT
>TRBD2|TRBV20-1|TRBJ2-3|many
CSARNPSGGVTDTQYF
TGCAGTGCTAGAAACCCTAGCGGGGGGGTCACAGATACGCAGTATTTT
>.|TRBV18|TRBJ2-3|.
CASSPRDSVADTQYF
TGTGCCAGCTCACCACGAGACAGTGTCGCAGATACGCAGTATTTT
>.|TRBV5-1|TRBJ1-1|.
CASSLDGRANTEAFF
TGCGCCAGCAGCTTGGACGGCAGGGCGAACACTGAAGCTTTCTTT
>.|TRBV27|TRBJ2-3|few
CASSLMSTSRSADTQYF
TGTGCCAGCAGTTTAATGTCGACGTCCCGGTCCGCAGATACGCAGTATTTT
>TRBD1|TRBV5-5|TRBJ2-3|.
CASSRPPTGGKDTQYF
TGTGCCAGCAGCCGGCCCCCGACAGGGGGTAAGGATACGCAGTATTTT
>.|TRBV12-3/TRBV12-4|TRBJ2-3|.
CASSLGASRESDTQYF
TGTGCCAGCAGTTTAGGGGCTAGCCGGGAATCAGATACGCAGTATTTT
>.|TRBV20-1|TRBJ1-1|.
CSARVADRGSEAFF
TGCAGTGCTAGAGTGGCGGACAGAGGGTCTGAAGCTTTCTTT
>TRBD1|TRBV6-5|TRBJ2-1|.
CASRVTGGRGNEQFF
TGTGCCAGCAGAGTCACAGGGGGCAGGGGCAATGAGCAGTTCTTC
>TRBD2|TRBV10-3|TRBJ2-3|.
CAIRLAGTTGDTQYF
TGTGCCATCAGACTAGCGGGGACTACGGGAGATACGCAGTATTTT
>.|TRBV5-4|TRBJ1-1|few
CASSIAVNTEAFF
TGTGCCAGCAGCATAGCGGTGAACACTGAAGCTTTCTTT